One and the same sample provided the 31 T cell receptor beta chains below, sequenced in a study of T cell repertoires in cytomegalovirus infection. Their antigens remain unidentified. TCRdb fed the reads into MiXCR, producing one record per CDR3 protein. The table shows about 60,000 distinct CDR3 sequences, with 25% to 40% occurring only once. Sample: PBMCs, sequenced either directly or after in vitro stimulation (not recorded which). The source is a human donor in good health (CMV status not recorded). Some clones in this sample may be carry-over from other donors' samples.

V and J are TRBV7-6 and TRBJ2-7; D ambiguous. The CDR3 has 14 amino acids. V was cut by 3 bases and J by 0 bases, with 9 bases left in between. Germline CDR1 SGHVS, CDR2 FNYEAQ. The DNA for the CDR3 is TGTGCCAGCAGCTTGGGCGGCACCTCCTACGAGCAGTACTTC. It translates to CASSLGGTSYEQYF.

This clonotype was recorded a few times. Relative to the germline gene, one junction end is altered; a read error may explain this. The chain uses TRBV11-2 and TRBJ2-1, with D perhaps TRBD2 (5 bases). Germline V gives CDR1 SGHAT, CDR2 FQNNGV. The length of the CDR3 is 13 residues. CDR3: CASSFELGRPGIF. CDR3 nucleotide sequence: TGTGCCAGCAGCTTCGAACTTGGGCGGCCCGGGATCTTC.

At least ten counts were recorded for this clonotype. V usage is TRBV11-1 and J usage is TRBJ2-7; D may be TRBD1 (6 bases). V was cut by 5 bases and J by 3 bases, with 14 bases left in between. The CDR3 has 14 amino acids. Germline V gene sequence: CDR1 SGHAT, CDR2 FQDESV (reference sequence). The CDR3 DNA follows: TGTGCCAGCAGCGACCGGGACACGAACTACGAGCAGTACTTC. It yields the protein CASSDRDTNYEQYF. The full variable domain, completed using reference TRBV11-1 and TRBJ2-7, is EAEVAQSPRYKITEKSQAVAFWCDPISGHATLYWYRQILGQGPELLVQFQDESVVDDSQLPKDRFSAERLKGVDSTLKIQPAELGDSAMYLCASSDRDTNYEQYFGPGTRLTVT.

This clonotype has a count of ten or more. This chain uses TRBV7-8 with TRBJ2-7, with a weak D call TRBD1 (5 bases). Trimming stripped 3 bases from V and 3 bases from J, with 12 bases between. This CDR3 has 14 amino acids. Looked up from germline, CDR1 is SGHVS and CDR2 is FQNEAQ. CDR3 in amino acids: CASSFRTQDYEQYF. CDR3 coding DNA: TGTGCCAGCAGCTTCCGGACACAGGACTACGAGCAGTACTTC.

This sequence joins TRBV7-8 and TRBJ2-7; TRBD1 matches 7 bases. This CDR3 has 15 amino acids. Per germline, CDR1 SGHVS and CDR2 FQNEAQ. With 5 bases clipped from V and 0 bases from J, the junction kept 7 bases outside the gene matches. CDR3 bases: TGTGCCAGCAGCGGAAGACAGGGCTCCTCCTACGAGCAGTACTTC. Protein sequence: CASSGRQGSSYEQYF. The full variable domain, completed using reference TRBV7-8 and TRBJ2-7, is GAGVSQSPRYKVAKRGQDVALRCDPISGHVSLFWYQQALGQGPEFLTYFQNEAQLDKSGLPSDRFFAERPEGSVSTLKIQRTQQEDSAVYLCASSGRQGSSYEQYFGPGTRLTVT.

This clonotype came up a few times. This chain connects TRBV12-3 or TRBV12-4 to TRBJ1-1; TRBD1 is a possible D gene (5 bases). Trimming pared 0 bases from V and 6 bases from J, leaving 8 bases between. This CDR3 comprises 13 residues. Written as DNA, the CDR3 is TGTGCCAGCAGTTTAGCGCTAGGGGCTGAAGCTTTCTTT. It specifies CASSLALGAEAFF.

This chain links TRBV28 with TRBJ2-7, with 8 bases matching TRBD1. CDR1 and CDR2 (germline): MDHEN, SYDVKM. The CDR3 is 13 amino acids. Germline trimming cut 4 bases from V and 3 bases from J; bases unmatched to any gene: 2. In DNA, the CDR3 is TGTGCCAGCAGTTCGACAGGGGTCTACGAGCAGTACTTC. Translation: CASSSTGVYEQYF.

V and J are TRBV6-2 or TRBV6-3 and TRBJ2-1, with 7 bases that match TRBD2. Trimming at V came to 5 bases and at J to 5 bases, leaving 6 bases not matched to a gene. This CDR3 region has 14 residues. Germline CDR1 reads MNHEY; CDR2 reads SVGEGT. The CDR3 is CASSSLAAHNEQFF. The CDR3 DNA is TGTGCCAGCAGTAGCCTAGCGGCCCACAATGAGCAGTTCTTC.

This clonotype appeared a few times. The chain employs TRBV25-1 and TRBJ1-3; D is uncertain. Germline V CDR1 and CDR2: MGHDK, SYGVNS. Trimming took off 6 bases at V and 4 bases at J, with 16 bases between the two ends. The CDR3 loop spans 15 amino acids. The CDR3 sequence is CASSSTFNSGNTIYF. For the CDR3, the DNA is TGTGCCAGCAGCAGCACGTTTAATTCGGGAAACACCATATATTTT.

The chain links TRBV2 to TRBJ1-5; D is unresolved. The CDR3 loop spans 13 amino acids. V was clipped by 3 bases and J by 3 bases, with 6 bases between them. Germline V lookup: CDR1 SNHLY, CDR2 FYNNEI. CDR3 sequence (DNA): TGTGCCAGCAGTGACAGATTCAATCAGCCCCAGCATTTT. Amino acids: CASSDRFNQPQHF.

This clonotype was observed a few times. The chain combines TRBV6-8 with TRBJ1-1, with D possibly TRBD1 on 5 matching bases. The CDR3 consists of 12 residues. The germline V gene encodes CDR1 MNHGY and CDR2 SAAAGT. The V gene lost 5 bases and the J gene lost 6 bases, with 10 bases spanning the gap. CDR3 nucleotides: TGTGCCAGCAGTAGGGGATGGGCTGAAGCTTTCTTT. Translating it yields CASSRGWAEAFF.

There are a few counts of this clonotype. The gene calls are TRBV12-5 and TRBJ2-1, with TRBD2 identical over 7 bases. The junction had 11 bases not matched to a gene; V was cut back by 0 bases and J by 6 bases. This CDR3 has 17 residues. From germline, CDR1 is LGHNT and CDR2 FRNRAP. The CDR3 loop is CASGLVVAGERANEQFF. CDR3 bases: TGTGCTAGTGGTTTGGTGGTTGCGGGAGAACGGGCCAATGAGCAGTTCTTC.

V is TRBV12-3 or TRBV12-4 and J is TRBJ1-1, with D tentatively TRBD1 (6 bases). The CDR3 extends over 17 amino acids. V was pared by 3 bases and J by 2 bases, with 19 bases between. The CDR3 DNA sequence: TGTGCCAGCAGTTTTTTCAGGGGCCGACGAGGCAACACTGAAGCTTTCTTT. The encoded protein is CASSFFRGRRGNTEAFF.

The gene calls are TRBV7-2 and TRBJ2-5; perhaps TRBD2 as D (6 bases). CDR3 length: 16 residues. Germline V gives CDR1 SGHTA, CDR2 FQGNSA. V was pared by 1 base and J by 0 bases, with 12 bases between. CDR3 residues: CASSLGLVFDQETQYF. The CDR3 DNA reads TGTGCCAGCAGCTTAGGACTAGTCTTTGACCAAGAGACCCAGTACTTC.

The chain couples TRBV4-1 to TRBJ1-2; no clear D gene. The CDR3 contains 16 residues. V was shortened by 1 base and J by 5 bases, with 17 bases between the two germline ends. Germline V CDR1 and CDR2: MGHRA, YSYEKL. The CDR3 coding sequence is TGCGCCAGCAGCCAAGGGATCGGGAGAGAGGATTATGGCTACACCTTC. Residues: CASSQGIGREDYGYTF.

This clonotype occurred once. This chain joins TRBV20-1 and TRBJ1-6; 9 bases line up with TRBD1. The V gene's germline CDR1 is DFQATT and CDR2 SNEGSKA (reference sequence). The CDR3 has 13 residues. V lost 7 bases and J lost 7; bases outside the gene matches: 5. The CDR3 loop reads CSGVGTGNSPLHF. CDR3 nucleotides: TGCAGTGGTGTTGGGACAGGGAATTCACCCCTCCACTTT.

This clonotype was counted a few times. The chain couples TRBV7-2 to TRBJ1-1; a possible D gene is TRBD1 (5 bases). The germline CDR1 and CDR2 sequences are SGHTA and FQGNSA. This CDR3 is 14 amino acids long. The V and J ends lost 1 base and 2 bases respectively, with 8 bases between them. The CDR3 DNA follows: TGTGCCAGCAGCTTAGACAGGAGTAACACTGAAGCTTTCTTT. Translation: CASSLDRSNTEAFF.

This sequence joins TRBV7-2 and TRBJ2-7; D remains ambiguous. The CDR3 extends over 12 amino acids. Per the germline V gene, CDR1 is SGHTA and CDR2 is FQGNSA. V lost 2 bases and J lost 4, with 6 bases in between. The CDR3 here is CASSLPGYEQYF. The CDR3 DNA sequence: TGTGCCAGCAGCTTACCTGGTTACGAGCAGTACTTC.

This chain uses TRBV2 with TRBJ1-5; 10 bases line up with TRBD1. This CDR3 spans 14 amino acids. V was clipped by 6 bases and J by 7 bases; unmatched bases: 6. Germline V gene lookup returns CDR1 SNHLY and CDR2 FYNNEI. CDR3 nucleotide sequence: TGTGCCAGCAGCCCCGGGACAGGGGAACAGCCCCAGCATTTT. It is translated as CASSPGTGEQPQHF.

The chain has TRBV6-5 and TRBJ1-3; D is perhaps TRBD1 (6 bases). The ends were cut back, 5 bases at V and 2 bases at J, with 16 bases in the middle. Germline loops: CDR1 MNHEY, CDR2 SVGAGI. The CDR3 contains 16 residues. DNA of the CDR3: TGTGCCAGCAGTACCCCGAACAGGGCCGCTGGAAACACCATATATTTT. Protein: CASSTPNRAAGNTIYF.

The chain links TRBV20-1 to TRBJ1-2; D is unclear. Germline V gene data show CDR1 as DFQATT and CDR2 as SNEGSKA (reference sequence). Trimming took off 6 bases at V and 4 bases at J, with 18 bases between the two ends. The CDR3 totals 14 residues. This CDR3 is CSATKNDESYGYTF. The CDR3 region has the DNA TGCAGTGCCACAAAAAATGACGAGTCCTATGGCTACACCTTC.

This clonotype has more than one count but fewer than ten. The chain's CDR3 is CASSEKAFF. The CDR3 DNA is TGTGCCAGCAGTGAAAAGGCTTTCTTT. The gene calls are TRBV6-1 and TRBJ1-1, with unresolved D. Germline V lookup: CDR1 MNHNS, CDR2 SASEGT. Trimming stripped 2 bases from V and 11 bases from J, with 3 bases between. The CDR3 runs to 9 residues.

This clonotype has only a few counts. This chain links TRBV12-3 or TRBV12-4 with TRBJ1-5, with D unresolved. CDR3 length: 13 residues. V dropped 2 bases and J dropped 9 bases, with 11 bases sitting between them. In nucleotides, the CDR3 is TGTGCCAGCAGTTTAACGCTGGTTGGGCCCCAGCATTTT. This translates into CASSLTLVGPQHF.

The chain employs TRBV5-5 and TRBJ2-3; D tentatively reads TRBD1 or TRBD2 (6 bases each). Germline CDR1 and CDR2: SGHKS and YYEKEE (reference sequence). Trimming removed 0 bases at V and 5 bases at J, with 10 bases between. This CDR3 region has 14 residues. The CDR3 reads CASSLGGAGDTQYF. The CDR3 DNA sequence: TGTGCCAGCAGCTTGGGGGGGGCGGGAGATACGCAGTATTTT.

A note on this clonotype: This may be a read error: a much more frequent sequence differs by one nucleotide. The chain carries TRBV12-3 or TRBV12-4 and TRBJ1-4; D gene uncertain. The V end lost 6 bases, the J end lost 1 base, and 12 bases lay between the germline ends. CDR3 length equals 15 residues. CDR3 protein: CASSLQALTNEKLFF. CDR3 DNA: TGTGCCAGCAGCCTCCAGGCGCTAACTAATGAAAAACTGTTTTTT.

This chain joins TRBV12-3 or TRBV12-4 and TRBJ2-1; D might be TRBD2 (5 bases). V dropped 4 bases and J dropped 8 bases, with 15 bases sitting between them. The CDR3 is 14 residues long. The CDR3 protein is CASSSGVPVHEQFF. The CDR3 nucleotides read TGTGCCAGCAGTTCCGGGGTGCCAGTCCATGAGCAGTTCTTC.

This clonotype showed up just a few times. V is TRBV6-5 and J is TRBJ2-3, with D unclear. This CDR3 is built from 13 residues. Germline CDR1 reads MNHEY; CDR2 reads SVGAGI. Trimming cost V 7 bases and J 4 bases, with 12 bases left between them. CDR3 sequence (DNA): TGTGCCAGCACCCGACGTCCGGCAGATACGCAGTATTTT. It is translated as CASTRRPADTQYF.

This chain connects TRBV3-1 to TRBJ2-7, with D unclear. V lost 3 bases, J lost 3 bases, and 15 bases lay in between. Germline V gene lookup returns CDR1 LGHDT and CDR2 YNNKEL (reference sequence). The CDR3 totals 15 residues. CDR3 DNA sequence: TGTGCCAGCAGCCACCGCCGGGCTGCCCGCTACGAGCAGTACTTC. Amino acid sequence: CASSHRRAARYEQYF.

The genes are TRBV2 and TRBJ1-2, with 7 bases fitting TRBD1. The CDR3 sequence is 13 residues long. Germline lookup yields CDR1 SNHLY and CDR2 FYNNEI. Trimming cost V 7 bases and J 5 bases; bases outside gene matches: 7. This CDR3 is CASKKTGTYGYTF. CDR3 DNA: TGTGCCAGCAAGAAGACAGGGACTTATGGCTACACCTTC.

The CDR3 spells CASSDYRGYTF. The CDR3 DNA reads as TGTGCCAGCAGTGATTATAGGGGCTACACCTTC. J is TRBJ1-2 and V is TRBV2; D remains unclear. Trimming pared 3 bases from V and 8 bases from J, leaving 7 bases between. Germline V lookup: CDR1 SNHLY, CDR2 FYNNEI. CDR3 length: 11 amino acids.

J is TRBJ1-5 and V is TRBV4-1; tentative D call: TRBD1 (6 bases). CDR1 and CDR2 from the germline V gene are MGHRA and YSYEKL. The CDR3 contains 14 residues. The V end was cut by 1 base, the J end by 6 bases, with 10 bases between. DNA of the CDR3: TGCGCCAGCAGCCAAGTGGGGGCTGGTCAGCCCCAGCATTTT. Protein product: CASSQVGAGQPQHF.